Sequencing of this TCR beta chain was carried out in a study of shared clonotypes between healthy human individuals. Study-level results: Donor scarcity curtailed the genetic and exposure-history diversity represented herein.

Trimming removed 4 bases from V and 0 bases from J, with 18 bases in between. The CDR3 has 17 residues. Germline V lookup: CDR1 LGHNA, CDR2 YNFKEQ. This clone has only a few counts. Its antigen is not known. Here immunoSEQ multiplex PCR was the method, and the copy in TCRdb shows in-frame clones only, minus some. The sample yields about 2.3 million clones, 85% to 95% seen once. The rearrangement uses TRBV4-2 and TRBJ1-1; a weak D match, TRBD1 (6 bases). What was sequenced was naive CD4+ T cells from PBMCs. Subset: CD45RA+ positively selected. The receptor was isolated from a man aged 18 to 29 in good health. Some clones in this sample may be carry-over from other donors' samples. This CDR3 is CASSRITGNRLNTEAFF. DNA for the CDR3: TGTGCCAGCAGCCGAATTACAGGGAACCGGCTGAACACTGAAGCTTTCTTT.